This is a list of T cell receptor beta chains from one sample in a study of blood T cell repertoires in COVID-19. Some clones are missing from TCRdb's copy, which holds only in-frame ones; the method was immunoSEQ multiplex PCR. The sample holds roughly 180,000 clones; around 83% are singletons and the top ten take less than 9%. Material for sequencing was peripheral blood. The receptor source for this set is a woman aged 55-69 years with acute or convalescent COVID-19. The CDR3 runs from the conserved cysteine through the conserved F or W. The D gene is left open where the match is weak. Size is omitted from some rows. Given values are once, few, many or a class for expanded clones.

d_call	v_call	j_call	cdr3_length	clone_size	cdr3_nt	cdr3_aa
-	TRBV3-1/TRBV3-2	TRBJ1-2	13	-	TGTGCCAGCAGCCAAGGGGAGAACTATGGCTACACCTTC	CASSQGENYGYTF
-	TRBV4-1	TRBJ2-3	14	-	TGCGCCAGCAGCCCAGAAGGTAGGAGTGGTACGCAGTATTTT	CASSPEGRSGTQYF
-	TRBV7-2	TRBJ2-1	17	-	TGTGCCAGCAGCTTCGACAGGGCGGGGTCTTTTTACAATGAGCAGTTCTTC	CASSFDRAGSFYNEQFF
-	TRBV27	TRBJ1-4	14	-	TGTGCCAGCAGCCCTACGGGGTCTAATGAAAAACTGTTTTTT	CASSPTGSNEKLFF
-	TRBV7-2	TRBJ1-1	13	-	TGTGCCAGCAGCTTATATTCGAACACTGAAGCTTTCTTT	CASSLYSNTEAFF
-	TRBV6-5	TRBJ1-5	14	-	TGTGCCAGCACCATAGTTCAGGGCAATCAGCCCCAGCATTTT	CASTIVQGNQPQHF
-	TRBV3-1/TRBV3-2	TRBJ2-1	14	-	TGTGCCAGCGGAGGTTTGAGCTCCTACAATGAGCAGTTCTTC	CASGGLSSYNEQFF
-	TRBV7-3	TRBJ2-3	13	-	TGTGCCAGCAGCTTACTAGGGGAAGATACGCAGTATTTT	CASSLLGEDTQYF
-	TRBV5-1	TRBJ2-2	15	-	TGCGCCAGCAGCCCCTTGACAGTGAACACCGGGGAGCTGTTTTTT	CASSPLTVNTGELFF
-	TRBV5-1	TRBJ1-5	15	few	TGCGCCAGCAGCTTTGACGGGGGGCAGGAACAGCCCCAGCATTTT	CASSFDGGQEQPQHF
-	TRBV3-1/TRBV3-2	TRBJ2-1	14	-	TGTGCCAGCAGCCCTGACTCCGGCTCGGGGGAGCAGTTCTTC	CASSPDSGSGEQFF
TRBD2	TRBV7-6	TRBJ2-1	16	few	TGTGCCAGCAGCTTAACCTCTAGCGGCTCCTACAATGAGCAGTTCTTC	CASSLTSSGSYNEQFF
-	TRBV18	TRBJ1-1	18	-	TGTGCCAGCTCACCACCGGGGGGGCTCGGGGTCTTGGACACTGAAGCTTTCTTT	CASSPPGGLGVLDTEAFF
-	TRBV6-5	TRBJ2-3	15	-	TGTGCCAGCAGTTACCTATCAAGCGGGTCAGATACGCAGTATTTT	CASSYLSSGSDTQYF
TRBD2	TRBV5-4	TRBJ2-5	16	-	TGTGCCAGCAGCTTGGGACCCGGGACTAGCGGAGCGACCCAGTACTTC	CASSLGPGTSGATQYF
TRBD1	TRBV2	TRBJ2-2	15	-	TGTGCCAGCGGGGACAGGGTGGTGGGGACCGGGGAGCTGTTTTTT	CASGDRVVGTGELFF
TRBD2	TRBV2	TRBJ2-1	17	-	TGTGCCAGCAGTGAAGCGCGAATCCTAGCGGGAGGCGATGAGCAGTTCTTC	CASSEARILAGGDEQFF
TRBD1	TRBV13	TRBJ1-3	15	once	TGTGCCAGCAGCTCACAACAGGGGGCTTGGAACACCATATATTTT	CASSSQQGAWNTIYF